Given below is one TCR beta chain in context. Antigen unknown. A second PCR, run for 7 to 11 cycles, used a sample-barcoded 5' primer plus a J-beta primer mix. Each cDNA molecule was tagged by a template-switch adaptor with 12 random nucleotides. TCRdb re-called the 5' RACE reads with MiXCR, one entry per CDR3 protein. This sample has 540,000 or so distinct CDR3 sequences; around 48% occur once, and the top ten carry approximately 25%. The entry originates in a study of blood T cells in healthy people across ages. Study background: Template switching captured about one barcoded beta molecule per two T cells. General study results and limits: Naive T cell percentage and TCR beta diversity correlated strongly. Among T cells, TCR beta diversity per million cells dropped roughly linearly as age rose.

The CDR3 has 15 residues. V lost 6 bases to trimming and J lost 3 bases, with 15 bases between them. From germline, CDR1 is MNHEY and CDR2 SMNVEV (reference sequence). The chain couples TRBV27 to TRBJ2-1, with a weak D call TRBD2 (6 bases). The clonotype was recovered from an elderly man in good health. Sample: blood. The CDR3 bases are TGTGCCAGCAGGTACAAGGTAGCGGTCTACAATGAGCAGTTCTTC. Protein: CASRYKVAVYNEQFF.